Following are 2 T cell receptor beta chains from one sample sequenced in a study of OX40 agonist ivuxolimab in advanced cancers. The library was made by the immunoSEQ multiplex PCR assay. TCRdb took this table from immuneACCESS and kept in-frame rearrangements with V and J called. Such tables lack part of the clones; where checked against another copy, unresolved V genes explain under half of the gap, and the rest is unexplained. The sample yields approximately 70,000 clones; about 89% were counted once. 5.9% of the sample rests with the top ten. Source: CD4+ or CD8+ T cells sorted from blood, taken in a trial of the OX40 agonist ivuxolimab. Receptors were obtained from an adult with an advanced solid tumor such as melanoma, head and neck, liver or kidney cancer.

V usage is TRBV7-8 and J usage is TRBJ2-1, with 7 bases lining up with TRBD1. Germline CDR1 SGHVS, CDR2 FQNEAQ. The CDR3 extends over 16 amino acids. V lost 6 bases and J lost 0; bases outside the gene matches: 8. The CDR3 loop reads CASSYLGQSSYNEQFF. The DNA of the CDR3 is TGTGCCAGCAGTTACTTGGGACAGAGCTCCTACAATGAGCAGTTCTTC.

V usage is TRBV28 and J usage is TRBJ2-2; 11 bases are shared with TRBD2. V trimming: 3 bases; J trimming: 2 bases; junction bases outside the gene matches: 11. CDR1 and CDR2 (germline): MDHEN, SYDVKM. The CDR3 has 19 amino acids. CDR3 residues: CASSFPGLAGATNTGELFF. CDR3 bases: TGTGCCAGCAGTTTTCCCGGACTAGCGGGTGCGACTAACACCGGGGAGCTGTTTTTT.